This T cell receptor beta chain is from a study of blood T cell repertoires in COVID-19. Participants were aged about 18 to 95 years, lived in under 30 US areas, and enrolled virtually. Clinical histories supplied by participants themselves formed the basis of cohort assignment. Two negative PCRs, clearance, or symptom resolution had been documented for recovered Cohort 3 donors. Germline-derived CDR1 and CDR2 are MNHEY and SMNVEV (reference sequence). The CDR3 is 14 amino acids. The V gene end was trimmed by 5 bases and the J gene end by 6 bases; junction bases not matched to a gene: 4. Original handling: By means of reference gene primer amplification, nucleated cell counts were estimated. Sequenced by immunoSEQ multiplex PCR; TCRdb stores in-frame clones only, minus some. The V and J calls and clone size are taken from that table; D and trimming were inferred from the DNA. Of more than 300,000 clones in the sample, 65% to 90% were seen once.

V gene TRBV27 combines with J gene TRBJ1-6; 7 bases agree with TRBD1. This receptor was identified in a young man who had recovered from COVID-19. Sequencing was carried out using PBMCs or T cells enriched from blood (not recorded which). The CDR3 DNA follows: TGTGCCAGCAGTCCGGGACAGACTAATTCACCCCTCCACTTT. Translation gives CASSPGQTNSPLHF.